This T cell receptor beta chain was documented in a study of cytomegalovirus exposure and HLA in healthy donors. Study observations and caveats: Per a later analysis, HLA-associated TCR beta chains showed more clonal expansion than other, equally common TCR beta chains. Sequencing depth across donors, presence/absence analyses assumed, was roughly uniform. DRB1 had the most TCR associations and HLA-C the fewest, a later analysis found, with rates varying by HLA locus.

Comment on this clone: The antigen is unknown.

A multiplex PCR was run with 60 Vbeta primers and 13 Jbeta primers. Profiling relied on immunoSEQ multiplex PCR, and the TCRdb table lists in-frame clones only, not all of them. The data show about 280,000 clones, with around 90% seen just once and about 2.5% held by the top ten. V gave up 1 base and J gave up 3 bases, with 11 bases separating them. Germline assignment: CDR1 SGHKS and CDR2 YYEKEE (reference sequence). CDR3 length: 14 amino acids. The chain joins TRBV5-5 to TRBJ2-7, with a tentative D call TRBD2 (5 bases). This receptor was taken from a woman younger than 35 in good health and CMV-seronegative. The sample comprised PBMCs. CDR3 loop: CASSLRLAHYEQYF. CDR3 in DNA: TGTGCCAGCAGCTTGCGGCTAGCCCACTACGAGCAGTACTTC.